These T cell receptor beta chains were read from a single sample in a study of glioma-infiltrating T cells. TCRdb reprocessed the multiplex PCR reads with MiXCR, giving one entry per CDR3 protein. The sample gives approximately 190,000 distinct CDR3 sequences, about 31% of which show up once; around 21% is in the top ten. The sequenced sample was glioma tissue, nonneoplastic brain tissue, or PBMCs (not recorded which). The receptors were gathered from a human donor with low-grade glioma or glioblastoma, undergoing nonglioma brain surgery, or in good health (not recorded which). The CDR3 runs from the conserved cysteine through the conserved F or W. D genes are given only for firm matches. Size tells how often a clone was seen (once, few, many) or the class of an expanded clone, and some rows leave it out.

V: TRBV7-2
J: TRBJ2-1
size: many
D: .
DNA: TGTGCCAGCAGCTTAAGGCGGGTAGGGCAGTTCTTC
CDR3: CASSLRRVGQFF

V: TRBV29-1
J: TRBJ2-7
size: .
D: TRBD1
DNA: TGCAGCGTTCGACCGGGACAGGGGAGCTACGAGCAGTACTTC
CDR3: CSVRPGQGSYEQYF

V: TRBV2
J: TRBJ1-1
size: many
D: .
DNA: TGTGCCAGCAGCGAAGGAGGTTGGAAGTGGGCTTTCTTT
CDR3: CASSEGGWKWAFF

V: TRBV6-2/TRBV6-3
J: TRBJ1-1
size: many
D: .
DNA: TGTGCCAGCAGTCCCCGGGACACTGAAGCTTTCTTT
CDR3: CASSPRDTEAFF

V: TRBV18
J: TRBJ2-7
size: .
D: .
DNA: TGTGCCAGCTCACCCGGACGGACCTACGAGCAGTACTTC
CDR3: CASSPGRTYEQYF

V: TRBV7-2
J: TRBJ2-1
size: few
D: .
DNA: TGTGCCAGCAGCTTAGCGGCTTTTGACAGCGGCTCCTACAATGAGCAGTTCTTC
CDR3: CASSLAAFDSGSYNEQFF

V: TRBV20-1
J: TRBJ2-7
size: .
D: TRBD1
DNA: TGCAGTGCTAGAGGTGGGACAGGGGGCGAGCAGTACTTC
CDR3: CSARGGTGGEQYF

V: TRBV6-2/TRBV6-3
J: TRBJ2-7
size: once
D: TRBD2
DNA: TGTGCCAGCGCTCTAGCGGGAGGGAACGAGCAGTACTTC
CDR3: CASALAGGNEQYF

V: TRBV7-9
J: TRBJ2-7
size: .
D: .
DNA: TGTGCCAGCAGCTTAGATCCTTTGCGATACGGGGGATACGAGCAGTACTTC
CDR3: CASSLDPLRYGGYEQYF

V: TRBV15
J: TRBJ1-2
size: many
D: TRBD1
DNA: TGTGCCACCAGCCCTCGACAGGGAGCGGACGGCTACACCTTC
CDR3: CATSPRQGADGYTF

V: TRBV7-6
J: TRBJ2-7
size: many
D: TRBD2
DNA: TGTGCCAGCAGCTTAGCGCGGCAAGCGGGAGAAACTATGTACGAGCAGTACTTC
CDR3: CASSLARQAGETMYEQYF

V: TRBV7-9
J: TRBJ1-1
size: many
D: .
DNA: TGTGCCAGCAGCCGCTCCTCGAACACTGAAGCTTTCTTT
CDR3: CASSRSSNTEAFF

V: TRBV19
J: TRBJ1-1
size: .
D: .
DNA: TGTGCCAGCGATGACAGTGGATTGTACACTGAAGCTTTCTTT
CDR3: CASDDSGLYTEAFF

V: TRBV28
J: TRBJ1-1
size: many
D: TRBD1
DNA: TGTGCCAGCAGTTTATTCCAGACAGGGCGAACTGAAGCTTTCTTT
CDR3: CASSLFQTGRTEAFF

V: TRBV11-3
J: TRBJ2-1
size: .
D: TRBD1
DNA: TGTGCCAGCAGCTGGGCCGGGACAGGATCCATCAATGAGCAGTTCTTC
CDR3: CASSWAGTGSINEQFF

V: TRBV6-5
J: TRBJ2-1
size: .
D: .
DNA: TGTGCAAGCAGTTACAAGTCCCCTTACAATGAGCAGTTCTTC
CDR3: CASSYKSPYNEQFF

V: TRBV19
J: TRBJ2-5
size: few
D: .
DNA: TGTGCCAGTAGTCTGGGCAGGAGAACACAAGAGACCCAGTACTTC
CDR3: CASSLGRRTQETQYF

V: TRBV4-1
J: TRBJ2-3
size: few
D: .
DNA: TGCGCCAGCAGCCAAGTACGTTCAGATACGCAGTATTTT
CDR3: CASSQVRSDTQYF

V: TRBV20-1
J: TRBJ1-1
size: many
D: .
DNA: TGCAGTGCTAGAGATCCAGCGTACACTGAAGCTTTCTTT
CDR3: CSARDPAYTEAFF

V: TRBV28
J: TRBJ1-1
size: .
D: .
DNA: TGTGCAAGCAGACCCAACGGCCCCCGGGGAGCTTTCTTT
CDR3: CASRPNGPRGAFF